The subject of this entry is one T cell receptor beta chain. CDR1 is KGHDR and CDR2 is SFDVKD in the germline V gene. V lost 0 bases and J lost 1, with 7 bases in between. The CDR3 sequence is 15 residues long. The data were obtained in a study of blood T cell repertoires in COVID-19. Study-level information: There were acute and convalescent COVID-19 samples, and they came from the United States, Italy and Spain. T cells, B-cell-depleted T cells, or PBMCs provided the cDNA or gDNA that served as material.

Study processing details: Nucleated cell counts were estimated from reference gene primer amplification. The repertoire was sequenced with immunoSEQ multiplex PCR; TCRdb's copy has only in-frame clones and lacks some. V and J calls and clone size are as listed in that table; D and trimming were resolved from the DNA. The table shows more than 250,000 clones, with about 88% occurring only once. The receptor was isolated from a man younger than 35 with active or convalescent COVID-19. Sequencing input: peripheral blood. The chain recombines TRBV24-1 with TRBJ2-3; unclear D gene. The CDR3 region is CATSDLLEGTDTQYF. CDR3 in DNA: TGTGCCACCAGTGATTTGCTAGAAGGCACAGATACGCAGTATTTT.